This T cell receptor beta chain was sequenced during a study of T cell responses to AZD1222 COVID-19 vaccine. From germline, CDR1 is MNHEY and CDR2 SVGAGI. Trimming cost V 6 bases and J 4 bases; bases outside gene matches: 3. The CDR3 has 15 residues. Broader study findings: Spike was spanned by vaccine-associated CD4 TCRs, with dominance at 160-218 and 743-854. Unmutated variant regions are reportedly targeted by nearly half of spike-specific TCRs. Repertoires were sampled only after the peak T cell response. Among the donors, most were white British and more were female, and clonal diversity was possibly underestimated.

Remarks on this clone: The antigen is unknown.

Generated by immunoSEQ multiplex PCR, the TCRdb table keeps only in-frame clones and is missing some. The sample lists 90,000 to 150,000 clones; about 85% were seen once. The V gene is TRBV6-5, the J gene TRBJ2-6; 10 nucleotides align to TRBD1. The material was peripheral blood, obtained 28 days after the second AZD1222 dose. This receptor was obtained from an adult who received the AZD1222 COVID-19 vaccine. In DNA, the CDR3 is TGTGCCAGCAGGACAGGGGGCTCCGGGGCCAACGTCCTGACTTTC. It codes for CASRTGGSGANVLTF.